This passage covers 14 T cell receptor beta chains from one sample sequenced in a study of graft-versus-host responses after intestinal transplantation. For these TCRs, the target antigens are not known. TCRdb's copy holds only in-frame clones and misses some; the assay was immunoSEQ multiplex PCR. The sample has about 89,000 clones, 91% seen once. The specimen was unstimulated CD4+ T cells sorted from spleen or lymph node cells, collected before intestinal transplant. The receptors were sampled from a human donor who received an intestinal transplant.

This chain uses TRBV4-1 with TRBJ1-2, with 7 bases aligning to TRBD1. In germline, CDR1 is MGHRA, CDR2 YSYEKL. V shed 2 bases, J shed 8 bases, and the junction held 8 bases outside the gene matches. The CDR3 covers 14 residues. The CDR3 here is CASSQLDRVTGYTF. CDR3 DNA: TGCGCCAGCAGCCAACTCGACAGGGTGACCGGCTACACCTTC.

V and J are TRBV4-3 and TRBJ2-2, with D tentatively TRBD1 (6 bases). The CDR3 extends over 14 amino acids. V gave up 0 bases and J gave up 6 bases, with 8 bases separating them. Germline V lookup: CDR1 LGHNA, CDR2 YSLEER. In DNA form, the CDR3 reads TGCGCCAGCAGCCAAGACCCAGGGGCCGGGGAGCTGTTTTTT. Residues: CASSQDPGAGELFF.

This clone is a singleton in its sample. The chain links TRBV2 to TRBJ2-1, with 13 nucleotides matching TRBD2. The CDR3 totals 15 residues. Germline CDR1 reads SNHLY; CDR2 reads FYNNEI. V gave up 6 bases and J gave up 7 bases; unmatched junction bases: 6. This CDR3 is CASRKLAGGGNEQFF. The CDR3 DNA follows: TGTGCCAGCAGAAAACTAGCGGGGGGGGGAAATGAGCAGTTCTTC.

The genes are TRBV19 and TRBJ1-6; no clear D. Germline values: CDR1 LNHDA, CDR2 SQIVND (reference sequence). The CDR3 covers 16 residues. V was cut by 5 bases and J by 4 bases, with 15 bases left in between. The CDR3 DNA sequence: TGTGCCAGTAGTTCAGGAGACGGGAGATATAATTCACCCCTCCACTTT. Residues: CASSSGDGRYNSPLHF. Complete variable domain (other parts from reference TRBV19 and TRBJ1-6): DGGITQSPKYLFRKEGQNVTLSCEQNLNHDAMYWYRQDPGQGLRLIYYSQIVNDFQKGDIAEGYSVSREKKESFPLTVTSAQKNPTAFYLCASSSGDGRYNSPLHFGNGTRLTVT.

The chain has TRBV19 and TRBJ1-1, with 8 bases that match TRBD1. The CDR3 runs 14 residues. Germline V gene data show CDR1 as LNHDA and CDR2 as SQIVND (reference sequence). J was trimmed by 2 bases and V by 8 bases; bases with no gene match: 7. CDR3 amino acids: CASLGTGLNTEAFF. The CDR3 DNA reads TGTGCCAGTCTAGGGACAGGCCTAAACACTGAAGCTTTCTTT.

The CDR3: CASSLDRANTEAFF. In nucleotides, the CDR3 is TGCGCCAGCAGCTTGGACAGGGCGAACACTGAAGCTTTCTTT. The V and J genes are TRBV5-1 and TRBJ1-1; D is perhaps TRBD1 (6 bases). The CDR3 spans 14 residues. Trimming shortened V by 0 bases and J by 1 base, and 7 bases separated the two germline ends. CDR1 SGHRS and CDR2 YFSETQ come from the germline V gene.

This clone came up a few times. Compared with germline, one end of the junction differs, possibly owing to a read error. This chain links TRBV10-2 with TRBJ2-1; D remains ambiguous. This CDR3 is built from 14 residues. Germline V gene sequence: CDR1 WSHSY, CDR2 SAAADI. CDR3: CASTAARSSNEQFF. CDR3 bases: TGCGCCAGCACCGCAGCGCGGTCCTCCAATGAGCAGTTCTTC.

The chain employs TRBV10-2 and TRBJ2-3; a possible D gene is TRBD2 (5 bases). Looked up from germline, CDR1 is WSHSY and CDR2 is SAAADI. V lost 5 bases to trimming and J lost 1 base, with 16 bases between them. This CDR3 is built from 16 residues. The CDR3 region has the DNA TGCGCCAGCAGTATAGCTAGCCCACCTCGCACAGATACGCAGTATTTT. Protein product: CASSIASPPRTDTQYF.

The rearrangement uses TRBV9 and TRBJ2-2; TRBD2 might be the D (6 bases). V lost 1 base and J lost 3, with 13 bases in between. CDR1 is SGDLS and CDR2 is YYNGEE in the germline V gene. The CDR3 is 16 residues long. CDR3 DNA: TGTGCCAGCAGCGTATCGGGAGTTGGATACACCGGGGAGCTGTTTTTT. Amino acids: CASSVSGVGYTGELFF.

V and J are TRBV2 and TRBJ1-2; weak D call: TRBD1 (6 bases). CDR3 length equals 14 residues. Germline V gene lookup returns CDR1 SNHLY and CDR2 FYNNEI. V shed 4 bases and J shed 2 bases, with 11 bases lying between them. The CDR3 protein is CASSVYRENYGYTF. The CDR3 nucleotides read TGTGCCAGCAGTGTGTACAGGGAAAACTATGGCTACACCTTC.

The chain is built from TRBV15 and TRBJ1-4, with D uncertain. This CDR3 contains 16 residues. V was shortened by 6 bases and J by 1 base, with 15 bases between the two germline ends. Germline V gives CDR1 LNHNV, CDR2 YYDKDF (reference sequence). The CDR3 DNA follows: TGTGCCACCAGAGAGGGTTATGGGAAAACTAATGAAAAACTGTTTTTT. Its translation: CATREGYGKTNEKLFF.

The chain combines TRBV4-3 with TRBJ2-7; D remains ambiguous. The germline V and J ends were trimmed by 1 base and 4 bases, with 8 bases remaining between them. Germline CDR1 LGHNA, CDR2 YSLEER. This CDR3 has 13 amino acids. This CDR3 reads CASSQGLLYEQYF. In nucleotides, the CDR3 is TGCGCCAGCAGCCAAGGACTTTTATACGAGCAGTACTTC.

The chain joins TRBV11-3 to TRBJ1-4; 7 bases align to TRBD1. The J segment lost 0 bases and the V segment lost 1 base, leaving 5 bases of the junction unmatched. The germline CDR1 and CDR2 sequences are SGHNT and YENEEA. CDR3 length: 17 residues. This CDR3 reads CASSLATGTATNEKLFF. As DNA, the CDR3 is TGTGCCAGCAGCTTAGCGACCGGGACAGCAACTAATGAAAAACTGTTTTTT.

V usage is TRBV19 and J usage is TRBJ2-2; possible D gene TRBD2, 5 bases. The CDR3 is 15 residues long. The germline V gene has CDR1 LNHDA and CDR2 SQIVND (reference sequence). Trimming took 6 bases from V and 1 from J, leaving 12 bases between them. This CDR3 is CASRRETLNTGELFF. For the CDR3, the DNA is TGTGCCAGTAGGAGGGAAACCTTGAACACCGGGGAGCTGTTTTTT. The full variable domain, its missing parts supplied by reference TRBV19 and TRBJ2-2, is DGGITQSPKYLFRKEGQNVTLSCEQNLNHDAMYWYRQDPGQGLRLIYYSQIVNDFQKGDIAEGYSVSREKKESFPLTVTSAQKNPTAFYLCASRRETLNTGELFFGEGSRLTVL.